A single sample is the source of the 15 T cell receptor beta chains below, sequenced in a study of neurological immune-mediated disorders. Time point of the sample: technical triplicate 2. TCRdb recomputed calls from the 5' RACE reads with MiXCR, one row per CDR3 protein. The sample gives more than 55,000 distinct CDR3 sequences, nearly 25% of which show up once; roughly 4.5% is in the top ten. Sequencing was done on a sample of PBMCs. The receptor source for this set is a man aged 55 to 70 with HTLV-1-associated myelopathy (HAM/TSP).

The chain uses TRBV11-1 and TRBJ2-1, with D perhaps being TRBD1 or TRBD2 (5 bases each). Germline lookup yields CDR1 SGHAT and CDR2 FQDESV (reference sequence). This CDR3 region has 15 residues. V was trimmed by 0 bases and J by 3 bases, leaving 9 bases between them. DNA for the CDR3: TGTGCCAGCAGCTTAGCGGGGGAAGGCTACAATGAGCAGTTCTTC. Protein sequence: CASSLAGEGYNEQFF. Using reference TRBV11-1 and TRBJ2-1 for the parts outside the CDR3, the full variable domain is EAEVAQSPRYKITEKSQAVAFWCDPISGHATLYWYRQILGQGPELLVQFQDESVVDDSQLPKDRFSAERLKGVDSTLKIQPAELGDSAMYLCASSLAGEGYNEQFFGPGTRLTVL.

This rearrangement joins TRBV9 to TRBJ1-2; 7 nucleotides align to TRBD1. In germline, CDR1 is SGDLS, CDR2 YYNGEE. V dropped 2 bases and J dropped 4; count of bases not matched to a gene: 8. The CDR3 contains 15 residues. The CDR3 DNA follows: TGTGCCAGCAGCGTTATGCCGGGACAGAGCTATGGCTACACCTTC. Translating it yields CASSVMPGQSYGYTF.

The genes are TRBV12-3 or TRBV12-4 and TRBJ2-7, with TRBD1 matching over 7 bases. V lost 0 bases to trimming and J lost 12 bases; unmatched junction nucleotides: 5. The CDR3 covers 12 residues. The CDR3, as DNA: TGTGCCAGCAGTTTAGCAGGGGGCTACCGGTACTTC. Protein sequence: CASSLAGGYRYF.

This clonotype came up many times. This chain connects TRBV5-1 to TRBJ2-6, with D perhaps given as TRBD1 or TRBD2 (6 bases each). The CDR3 totals 18 residues. Germline lookup yields CDR1 SGHRS and CDR2 YFSETQ. Between the trimmed V and J ends, which lost 4 bases and 4 bases, there was a span of 21 bases. The CDR3 spells CASSMEGNRARGANVLTF. CDR3 in DNA: TGCGCCAGCAGCATGGAGGGGAACAGGGCGAGAGGGGCCAACGTCCTGACTTTC.

Details on this clonotype: This could be a read error, since a much larger clone is one nucleotide away. This chain connects TRBV7-9 to TRBJ2-1; 10 nucleotides agree with TRBD2. The V gene end was trimmed by 1 base and the J gene end by 2 bases; junction bases not matched to a gene: 2. Germline-derived CDR1 and CDR2 are SEHNR and FQNEAQ (reference sequence). This CDR3 contains 16 residues. CDR3 protein: CASSLELAGAYNEQFF. The CDR3 coding sequence is TGTGCCAGCAGCTTAGAGCTAGCGGGAGCCTACAATGAGCAGTTCTTC.

The table lists this clonotype with many counts. V gene TRBV20-1 combines with J gene TRBJ1-4, with D perhaps TRBD1 (5 bases). The V end lost 6 bases, the J end lost 8 bases, and 28 bases lay between the germline ends. This CDR3 spans 17 amino acids. The germline V gene encodes CDR1 DFQATT and CDR2 SNEGSKA (reference sequence). As DNA, the CDR3 is TGCAGTGCCAACGGGGGAGGGGCAACGGTGGCTGCAGAAAAACTGTTTTTT. Amino acids: CSANGGGATVAAEKLFF.

The chain employs TRBV3-1 and TRBJ2-7, with TRBD1 identical over 9 bases. The CDR3 sequence is 15 residues long. J gave up 4 bases and V 4 bases, and 8 bases lay outside the gene matches. Looked up from germline, CDR1 is LGHDT and CDR2 is YNNKEL (reference sequence). CDR3 sequence: CASSRADRGRYEQYF. The CDR3 bases are TGTGCCAGCAGCCGAGCGGACAGGGGTAGATACGAGCAGTACTTC.

In its sample, this clonotype was seen many times. V usage is TRBV25-1 and J usage is TRBJ1-4; D is possibly TRBD1 (6 bases). V shed 7 bases and J shed 13 bases, with 13 bases lying between them. CDR3 length: 11 residues. The germline CDR1 and CDR2 sequences are MGHDK and SYGVNS. The CDR3 nucleotides read TGTGCCAGCACCGAGGGGGGGAGACTGTTTTTT. Its translation: CASTEGGRLFF. The complete variable domain, with remaining parts taken from reference TRBV25-1 and TRBJ1-4, reads EADIYQTPRYLVIGTGKKITLECSQTMGHDKMYWYQQDPGMELHLIHYSYGVNSTEKGDLSSESTVSRIRTEHFPLTLESARPSHTSQYLCASTEGGRLFFGSGTQLSVL.

This clonotype was seen ten or more times. The chain recombines TRBV4-1 with TRBJ2-6; D is ambiguous. The germline CDR1 and CDR2 sequences are MGHRA and YSYEKL. There are 14 residues in the CDR3. V was pared by 4 bases and J by 2 bases, with 6 bases between. The chain's CDR3 is CASSLATGANVLTF. CDR3 DNA sequence: TGCGCCAGCAGCCTCGCAACTGGGGCCAACGTCCTGACTTTC.

Ten or more counts support this clonotype. This chain links TRBV9 with TRBJ2-3; no reliable D call. This CDR3 is 14 amino acids long. Trimming took 0 bases from V and 0 from J, leaving 5 bases between them. Germline V gene sequence: CDR1 SGDLS, CDR2 YYNGEE. The DNA of the CDR3 is TGTGCCAGCAGCGTAGACAGAAGCACAGATACGCAGTATTTT. Its protein product is CASSVDRSTDTQYF.

CDR3 in DNA: TGTGTCGGGCAGGGGGCTAAGAAGGACACTGAAGCTTTCTTT. It is translated as CVGQGAKKDTEAFF. The chain recombines TRBV10-3 with TRBJ1-1; TRBD1 matches 8 bases. The CDR3 extends over 14 amino acids. Germline V gene sequence: CDR1 ENHRY, CDR2 SYGVKD.

This clonotype was seen at least ten times. V usage is TRBV5-1 and J usage is TRBJ2-3; 7 nucleotides line up with TRBD2. The V gene end was trimmed by 5 bases and the J gene end by 4 bases; junction bases not matched to a gene: 13. The germline V gene has CDR1 SGHRS and CDR2 YFSETQ. The CDR3 spans 16 residues. The CDR3 DNA reads TGCGCCAGCAGTTATCGGGGCGGGAGTTCAGCAGATACGCAGTATTTT. This encodes CASSYRGGSSADTQYF.

This clonotype was seen ten or more times. The chain recombines TRBV27 with TRBJ1-2; D is ambiguous. The CDR3 is made up of 17 amino acids. Trimming shortened V by 1 base and J by 0 bases, and 15 bases separated the two germline ends. Per the germline V gene, CDR1 is MNHEY and CDR2 is SMNVEV (reference sequence). DNA for the CDR3: TGTGCCAGCAGTTTATATTTCCCAAGAACTTCTAACTATGGCTACACCTTC. Its translation: CASSLYFPRTSNYGYTF.

Many counts were recorded for this clonotype. J is TRBJ2-7 and V is TRBV5-1; 15 nucleotides match TRBD2. The CDR3 contains 14 residues. V lost 4 bases to trimming and J lost 8 bases; unmatched junction nucleotides: 4. Germline assignment: CDR1 SGHRS and CDR2 YFSETQ. The CDR3 nucleotides read TGCGCCAGCAGCCGGACTAGCGGGAGGGAGAAGCAGTACTTC. Its protein is CASSRTSGREKQYF.

With regard to this clonotype: Relative to the germline gene, one junction end is altered; a read error may explain this. As DNA, the CDR3 is TGTGCCATCAGCTTAGCGCTGAGGCCGATGACAGATACGCAGTATTTT. It codes for CAISLALRPMTDTQYF. V is TRBV7-2 and J is TRBJ2-3; possible D gene TRBD2, 5 bases. This CDR3 comprises 16 residues. CDR1 is SGHTA, CDR2 FQGNSA, per germline.